These 18 T cell receptor beta chains came from one sample sequenced in a study of T cells in Graves' hyperthyroidism and ophthalmopathy. TCR beta CDR3 regions were amplified from RNA transcripts. TCR CDR3 regions were first amplified by RT-PCR with HTBI primers. MiXCR, applied by TCRdb to the multiplex PCR reads, yields one record per CDR3 protein. The repertoire holds approximately 640,000 distinct CDR3 sequences, with around 15% as singletons. Sequencing was done on a sample of blood. These receptors were taken from a woman in her twenties or thirties with Graves' hyperthyroidism.

The table lists this clonotype with a count of one. One end of the junction is discordant with germline, which a read error may explain. CDR3 in DNA: TGTGCCAGCAGCTTAGATGTATTAGCGGGAGGTTCCTACAATGAGCAGTCCTTC. This codes for CASSLDVLAGGSYNEQSF. The chain recombines TRBV7-3 with TRBJ2-1; 10 bases are shared with TRBD2. The CDR3 consists of 18 residues. The V gene's germline CDR1 is SGHTA and CDR2 FQGTGA.

The sample holds many counts of this clonotype. This chain connects TRBV27 to TRBJ1-2; D is unresolved. Trimming pared 0 bases from V and 4 bases from J, leaving 12 bases between. Germline-derived CDR1 and CDR2 are MNHEY and SMNVEV (reference sequence). The CDR3 runs to 15 residues. CDR3 sequence: CASSLSAALSYGYTF. CDR3 DNA sequence: TGTGCCAGCAGTTTATCGGCAGCCCTCTCCTATGGCTACACCTTC.

This clonotype was observed at least ten times. The chain joins TRBV29-1 to TRBJ1-1; TRBD1 is a possible D gene (6 bases). The germline CDR1 and CDR2 sequences are SQVTM and ANQGSEA. Trimming took off 6 bases at V and 1 base at J, with 6 bases between the two ends. The CDR3 runs 11 residues. The CDR3 loop reads CSVDRNTEAFF. CDR3 coding DNA: TGCAGCGTGGACAGGAACACTGAAGCTTTCTTT.

This clonotype was observed many times. This chain links TRBV12-3 or TRBV12-4 with TRBJ2-7, with a tentative D call TRBD2 (5 bases). The CDR3 contains 14 residues. Trimming took 1 base from V and 4 from J, leaving 11 bases between them. This chain's CDR3 is CASSLVGVGYEQYF. The CDR3 nucleotides read TGTGCCAGCAGTTTAGTCGGGGTAGGGTACGAGCAGTACTTC.

Only a few counts were recorded for this clonotype. The V gene is TRBV6-2 or TRBV6-3, the J gene TRBJ1-1; TRBD1 aligns across 7 bases. Germline V gene data show CDR1 as MNHEY and CDR2 as SVGEGT. Trimming at V came to 2 bases and at J to 6 bases, leaving 6 bases not matched to a gene. The CDR3 contains 14 residues. The chain's CDR3 is CASSYPTGRPEAFF. The CDR3, as DNA: TGTGCCAGCAGTTACCCGACAGGGAGGCCTGAAGCTTTCTTT.

This clonotype was counted ten times or more. The V gene is TRBV10-1, the J gene TRBJ2-7, with a tentative D call TRBD2 (5 bases). The germline V and J ends were trimmed by 0 bases and 2 bases, with 8 bases remaining between them. CDR3 length: 14 amino acids. Looked up from germline, CDR1 is WNHNN and CDR2 is SYGVQD (reference sequence). DNA for the CDR3: TGCGCCAGCAGTGAGTCGGACTTACCCTACGAGCAGTACTTC. It yields the protein CASSESDLPYEQYF.

This clonotype was counted only a few times. The junction shows a germline mismatch at one end, possibly a read error. The rearrangement links TRBV7-2 to TRBJ2-7, with 13 positions matching TRBD2. This CDR3 region has 17 residues. Germline lookup yields CDR1 SGHTA and CDR2 FQGNSA. The CDR3 is CASSLARTSGSPYEQYF. CDR3 coding DNA: TGTGCCAGCAGCCTAGCCCGGACTAGCGGGAGCCCCTACGAGCAGTACTTC. Full variable domain (outside the CDR3, taken from reference TRBV7-2 and TRBJ2-7): GAGVSQSPSNKVTEKGKDVELRCDPISGHTALYWYRQSLGQGLEFLIYFQGNSAPDKSGLPSDRFSAERTGGSVSTLTIQRTQQEDSAVYLCASSLARTSGSPYEQYFGPGTRLTVT.

There are many counts of this clonotype. The gene calls are TRBV7-2 and TRBJ2-7; tentative D call: TRBD2 (5 bases). The germline V gene has CDR1 SGHTA and CDR2 FQGNSA. The CDR3 is 16 amino acids. V was trimmed by 1 base and J by 2 bases, leaving 15 bases between them. The CDR3 spells CASSLGETILPYEQYF. The CDR3 nucleotides are TGTGCCAGCAGCTTAGGGGAGACTATCCTTCCCTACGAGCAGTACTTC.

This clonotype was found a few times. This chain links TRBV9 with TRBJ2-3; D is ambiguous. Deletions cut 0 bases from V and 2 bases from J, with 7 bases between. The germline CDR1 and CDR2 sequences are SGDLS and YYNGEE. CDR3 length: 14 residues. Here the CDR3 DNA reads TGTGCCAGCAGCGTAGAAGGAATCACAGATACGCAGTATTTT. Amino acids: CASSVEGITDTQYF.

The chain combines TRBV7-2 with TRBJ2-7; perhaps TRBD2 as D (6 bases). With 1 base removed from V and 3 bases from J, the gap between germline ends came to 13 bases. This CDR3 has 15 amino acids. Germline V gene data show CDR1 as SGHTA and CDR2 as FQGNSA. For the CDR3, the DNA is TGTGCCAGCAGCTTAGGTCCAGGGAGGTTCTACGAGCAGTACTTC. Translated: CASSLGPGRFYEQYF.

The chain recombines TRBV5-1 with TRBJ2-7; 7 bases map to TRBD2. This CDR3 contains 14 residues. Looked up from germline, CDR1 is SGHRS and CDR2 is YFSETQ. V shed 5 bases and J 4 bases; nucleotides not matched to a gene: 9. CDR3 region: CASRSRDYDYEQYF. The CDR3 nucleotides read TGCGCCAGCAGGAGCCGGGACTATGATTACGAGCAGTACTTC.

This clonotype was counted at least ten times. The chain's CDR3 is CASSSRDSYNEQFF. The CDR3 DNA is TGTGCCAGCAGTTCTCGGGACAGCTACAATGAGCAGTTCTTC. V is TRBV12-3 or TRBV12-4 and J is TRBJ2-1, with 7 bases lining up with TRBD1. This CDR3 has 14 amino acids. V was pared by 4 bases and J by 3 bases, with 3 bases of the junction left unmatched.

Of note for this clonotype: A much larger clone is a single base away; this may be a read error. This chain links TRBV7-8 with TRBJ1-1; D is perhaps TRBD1 (6 bases). This CDR3 contains 16 residues. CDR1 and CDR2 (germline): SGHVS, FQNEAQ. The ends were cut back, 5 bases at V and 4 bases at J, with 20 bases in the middle. The CDR3 nucleotides are TGTGCCAGCAGCGAGCTGGGGGGCGCTTTTTTCACTGAAGCTTTCTTT. It is translated as CASSELGGAFFTEAFF.

This clonotype was recorded at least ten times. This chain connects TRBV5-1 to TRBJ1-1; D might be TRBD1 (5 bases). CDR3 size: 13 residues. Per the germline V gene, CDR1 is SGHRS and CDR2 is YFSETQ. V was clipped by 5 bases and J by 10 bases, with 18 bases between them. The CDR3 protein is CASRTHFRDGAFF. The DNA of the CDR3 is TGCGCCAGCAGGACTCATTTCCGGGACGGAGCTTTCTTT.

This clonotype was seen at least ten times. The chain carries TRBV7-9 and TRBJ2-7; the D is unclear. V gave up 5 bases and J gave up 3 bases, with 17 bases separating them. The length of the CDR3 is 15 residues. Germline CDR1 reads SEHNR; CDR2 reads FQNEAQ (reference sequence). In nucleotides, the CDR3 is TGTGCCAGCAGCGCGACGACGAGCCACTACTACGAGCAGTACTTC. It codes for CASSATTSHYYEQYF. The variable domain in full, completed from reference TRBV7-9 and TRBJ2-7, reads DTGVSQNPRHKITKRGQNVTFRCDPISEHNRLYWYRQTLGQGPEFLTYFQNEAQLEKSRLLSDRFSAERPKGSFSTLEIQRTEQGDSAMYLCASSATTSHYYEQYFGPGTRLTVT.

This clonotype was counted a few times. The V call is TRBV7-9, the J call TRBJ1-6, with D perhaps TRBD1 (5 bases). Per germline, CDR1 SEHNR and CDR2 FQNEAQ (reference sequence). V was shortened by 5 bases and J by 2 bases, with 10 bases between the two germline ends. CDR3 length: 15 residues. CDR3 sequence (DNA): TGTGCCAGCAGCCGCCGGGACCCCTATAATTCACCCCTCCACTTT. It specifies CASSRRDPYNSPLHF. The whole variable domain, filled in from reference TRBV7-9 and TRBJ1-6, reads DTGVSQNPRHKITKRGQNVTFRCDPISEHNRLYWYRQTLGQGPEFLTYFQNEAQLEKSRLLSDRFSAERPKGSFSTLEIQRTEQGDSAMYLCASSRRDPYNSPLHFGNGTRLTVT.

This chain links TRBV11-2 with TRBJ2-4; D is tentatively TRBD1 or TRBD2 (6 bases each). The germline CDR1 and CDR2 sequences are SGHAT and FQNNGV. V lost 6 bases and J lost 8, with 14 bases in between. CDR3 length equals 13 residues. CDR3 sequence: CASRPTGGDIQYF. DNA for the CDR3: TGTGCCAGCAGACCGACAGGAGGGGACATTCAGTACTTC.

Points on this clonotype: This may be a read error: a much more frequent sequence differs by one nucleotide. The CDR3 DNA reads TGTGCCAGCGGTCTCATGAGGGGTGAGCAGTTCTTC. Encoded protein: CASGLMRGEQFF. The genes are TRBV12-3 or TRBV12-4 and TRBJ2-1, with D perhaps assigned TRBD1 or TRBD2 (5 bases each). V lost 8 bases and J 9 bases, leaving 14 bases between the germline ends. The CDR3 runs to 12 residues.